This T cell receptor beta chain was sequenced in a study of blood T cell repertoires in COVID-19. As for the study in general: Spain, Italy and the United States supplied samples that represented acute and convalescent COVID-19.

Enrolled through a virtual design, the participants were between roughly 18 and 100 years of age and came from 24 US areas. Participants had their cohort set by participant-reported clinical history. Original handling: Quantification of nucleated cells was approximated via reference gene primer amplification. Method: immunoSEQ multiplex PCR; TCRdb's copy keeps in-frame clones and lacks some. Clonal size and the V and J genes are those of that table, whereas D and trimming came from the DNA. The sample contains 350,000 to 400,000 clones, roughly 92% of which appear only once. CDR1 MNHEY and CDR2 SMNVEV come from the germline V gene (reference sequence). V shed 6 bases and J shed 4 bases, with 25 bases lying between them. CDR3 length: 17 residues.

This clonotype originated in a woman in her forties who had been exposed to COVID-19. Sequenced: PBMCs or T cells enriched from blood (not recorded which). This rearrangement joins TRBV27 to TRBJ2-7; the D gene is possibly TRBD1 (6 bases). The CDR3 coding sequence is TGTGCCAGCAGCCTAGCTTGGGACAATCTAAAGGGGTACGAGCAGTACTTC. This translates into CASSLAWDNLKGYEQYF.